These T cell receptor beta chains were read from a single sample in a study of naive and memory T cell subsets. TCRdb independently ran MiXCR on the UMI-ligation and nested PCR reads; one entry per CDR3 protein. There are roughly 5,400 distinct CDR3 sequences in the sample; around 7% occur only once, and approximately 49% lies in the top ten. The sample taken for sequencing was effector memory CD8+ T cells from blood. These receptors were obtained from a human donor in good health. Each CDR3 is given with its conserved first and last residue. D genes are given only for firm matches. Size is omitted from some rows. Given values are once, few, many or a class for expanded clones.

clone_size v_call d_call cdr3_aa
hyperexpanded TRBV7-6 NA CASSNDYEQYF
many TRBV29-1 NA CSVIREGVTYEQYF
many TRBV28 NA CASSLATSGAGDTQYF
many TRBV6-2/TRBV6-3 NA CASSTLRGSDTQYF
NA TRBV6-5 NA CASSPGLAYNEQFF
large TRBV20-1 NA CSARDRAAQETQYF
medium-sized TRBV4-3 TRBD2 CASSAPSGSSSGANVLTF
NA TRBV25-1 TRBD2 CATGGNTDTQYF
many TRBV30 NA CAWSGRGDTDTQYF
many TRBV20-1 NA CSAKGVHDTGELFF
NA TRBV4-1 TRBD2 CASSQDVSSGRYNEQFF
NA TRBV15 NA CATSRGRDRYEQYF
many TRBV20-1 NA CSARDQDGNQPQHF
many TRBV6-2/TRBV6-3 TRBD2 CASSYVAGGTDTQYF
many TRBV15 NA CATSSGQGENTEAFF
many TRBV15 TRBD2 CATSAQIIAGGASYEQYF